The 3 T cell receptor beta chains given below trace back to one sample, sequenced in a study of sequential checkpoint blockade in melanoma. The repertoire was sequenced with immunoSEQ multiplex PCR; TCRdb's copy has only in-frame clones and lacks some. The repertoire includes under 20,000 clones, around four fifths of them detected once, and 36% sits in the top ten. Stated treatment: randomized to nivolumab then ipilimumab (arm A) or the reverse (arm B). This specimen was CD8+ T cells sorted from blood (inferred from file names), taken from a patient given nivolumab and ipilimumab in sequence. These receptors all stem from a human donor with melanoma.

The V and J genes are TRBV15 and TRBJ2-1; 8 bases fit TRBD2. Germline V CDR1 and CDR2: LNHNV, YYDKDF (reference sequence). The CDR3 is 15 amino acids. The junction had 6 bases not matched to a gene; V was cut back by 1 base and J by 7 bases. The CDR3 spells CATSRVGAGENEQFF. CDR3 nucleotides: TGTGCCACCAGCAGAGTCGGAGCGGGAGAGAATGAGCAGTTCTTC. Based on the CDR3 plus reference TRBV15 and TRBJ2-1, the full variable domain is DAMVIQNPRYQVTQFGKPVTLSCSQTLNHNVMYWYQQKSSQAPKLLFHYYDKDFNNEADTPDNFQSRRPNTSFCFLDIRSPGLGDTAMYLCATSRVGAGENEQFFGPGTRLTVL.

The chain uses TRBV23-1 and TRBJ1-5; perhaps TRBD1 as D (5 bases). TRBV23-1 is labeled an ORF, and its function is uncertain. V was clipped by 4 bases and J by 1 base, with 14 bases between them. The CDR3 is 16 residues long. The CDR3 region has the DNA TGCGCCAGCAGTCGGTCCAGGGCGAAAAGCAATCAGCCCCAGCATTTT. Encoded protein: CASSRSRAKSNQPQHF.

The V and J genes are TRBV11-2 and TRBJ1-6; D gene unclear. Germline CDR1 and CDR2: SGHAT and FQNNGV. Trimming removed 0 bases from V and 5 bases from J, with 5 bases in between. The CDR3 totals 14 residues. Here the CDR3 reads CASSLERNNSPLHF. CDR3 nucleotides: TGTGCCAGCAGCTTAGAGAGGAATAATTCACCCCTCCACTTT.